This note documents a single T cell receptor beta chain sequence. This receptor's antigen is unknown. At one of its ends the junction is not consistent with the germline gene, which may arise from a read error. The data are from a study of T cells in localized non-small cell lung cancer (dated by TCRdb to about 2020). In the study overall: The study analyzed T cell repertoires of over 200 early-stage NSCLC patients, comparing tumors and uninvolved tumor-adjacent lungs. The cohort was made up of a few hundred treatment-naive NSCLC patients whose localized lung tumors had been resected. The mean age of the NSCLC patients was about 67 years, with 130 or so men and around 100 women. Study-wide findings and limitations: Higher blood T cell density associated with longer overall survival, while higher adjacent-lung clonality associated with shorter survival. Because multi-region sequencing of the tumors was not done, intratumor heterogeneity could not be ruled out. Uninvolved tumor-adjacent lung showed the highest T cell clonality, higher than tumor, which suggests more focused antigenic responses in the adjacent lung. Because of the exploratory design, TCR variables were selected using unadjusted p-values without false-discovery rate correction. Of the top 100 tumor clones, a median of 57 were detected in paired uninvolved adjacent lung; around 30 were also among that lung's top 100.

TCR beta CDR3 regions were sequenced from DNA using the immunoSEQ Assay. The published analysis was carried out like this. To compute T cell density, TCR beta template counts were normalized to usable DNA, which was estimated by amplifying housekeeping genes. Richness was estimated with the preseqR package, extrapolating to 400,000 templates for PBMC samples and 120,000 templates for tissue samples. Clonality was defined as one minus Pielou's evenness. Differential abundance testing on productive amino-acid clonotypes, with a minimum total count of 5 and an alpha of 0.1, was used to identify tissue-enriched TCRs. The Jaccard Index and the Morisita Overlap Index were used to quantify repertoire overlap between compartments. GLIPH grouped TCR beta CDR3s together with public tetramer-defined viral CDR3s, and a viral motif had to include at least three viral sequences and show V-gene enrichment. Held by TCRdb, this immuneACCESS table contains in-frame sequences only and omits some clones. Under half of the omission traces to an unresolved V gene where checked; the cause of the rest is unknown. V and J calls and clone size are those listed in that table; D and trimming were worked out from the DNA. A total of around 30,000 clones appear in this sample, over 80% of them only once. 6.5% to 8% of the sample is taken by the ten largest.

At diagnosis, tumor, uninvolved tumor-adjacent lung and peripheral blood were collected and then preserved as a mix of FFPE and fresh-frozen material. For TCR repertoire profiling, the blood samples were analyzed as peripheral blood mononuclear cells. Including cysteine and phenylalanine, the CDR3 has 15 amino acids. Only CDR3 DNA is held: 45 bases, read in frame from base 1. CDR1 and CDR2 (KGHSH, LQKENI) derive from the germline V gene. This receptor was identified in a male donor at least 60 years old with stage I lung adenocarcinoma. Sequenced material: peripheral blood, taken before any cancer treatment. This sequence uses TRBV18 and TRBJ1-4; a confident D gene designation cannot be given. The nucleotide sequence reads TGTGCCAGCTCCCCACTACGAGGGACTAATGAAAAACTGTTTTTT. It translates to CASSPLRGTNEKLFF.